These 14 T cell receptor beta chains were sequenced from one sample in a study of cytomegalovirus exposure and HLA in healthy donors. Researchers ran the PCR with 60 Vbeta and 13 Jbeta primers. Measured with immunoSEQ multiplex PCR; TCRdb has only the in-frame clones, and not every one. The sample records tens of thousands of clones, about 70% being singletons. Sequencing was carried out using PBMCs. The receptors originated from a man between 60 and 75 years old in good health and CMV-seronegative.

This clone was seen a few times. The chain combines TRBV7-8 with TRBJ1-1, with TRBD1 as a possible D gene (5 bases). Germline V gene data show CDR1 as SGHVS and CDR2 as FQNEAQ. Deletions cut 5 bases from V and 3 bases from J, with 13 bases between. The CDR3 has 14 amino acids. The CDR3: CASSRGGQDTEAFF. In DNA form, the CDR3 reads TGTGCCAGCAGCAGGGGAGGACAAGACACTGAAGCTTTCTTT.

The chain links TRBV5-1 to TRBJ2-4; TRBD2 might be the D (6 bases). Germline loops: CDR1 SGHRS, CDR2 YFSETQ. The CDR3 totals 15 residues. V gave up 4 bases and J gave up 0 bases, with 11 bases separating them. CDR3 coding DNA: TGCGCCAGCAGCAGTAGCGGAGTAGCCAAAAACATTCAGTACTTC. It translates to CASSSSGVAKNIQYF.

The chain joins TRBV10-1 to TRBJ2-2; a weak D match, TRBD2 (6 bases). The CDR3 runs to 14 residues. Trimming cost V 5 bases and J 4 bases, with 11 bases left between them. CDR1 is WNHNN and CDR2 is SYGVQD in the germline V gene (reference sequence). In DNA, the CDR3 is TGCGCCAGCAGTACCGGGACTGCCACCGGGGAGCTGTTTTTT. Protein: CASSTGTATGELFF.

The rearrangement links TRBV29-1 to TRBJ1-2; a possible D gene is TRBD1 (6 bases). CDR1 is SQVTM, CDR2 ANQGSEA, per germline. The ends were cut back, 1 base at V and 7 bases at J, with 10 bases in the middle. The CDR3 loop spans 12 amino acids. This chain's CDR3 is CSVEGTVSGYTF. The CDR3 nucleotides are TGCAGCGTTGAAGGGACAGTAAGTGGCTACACCTTC.

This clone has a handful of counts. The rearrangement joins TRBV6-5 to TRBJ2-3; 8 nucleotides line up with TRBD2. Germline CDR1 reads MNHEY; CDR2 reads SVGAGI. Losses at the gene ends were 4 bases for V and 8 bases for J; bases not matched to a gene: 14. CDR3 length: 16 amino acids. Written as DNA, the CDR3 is TGTGCCAGCAGTTGGGGGGGGCGGGAGGACCGGATTACGCAGTATTTT. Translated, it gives CASSWGGREDRITQYF.

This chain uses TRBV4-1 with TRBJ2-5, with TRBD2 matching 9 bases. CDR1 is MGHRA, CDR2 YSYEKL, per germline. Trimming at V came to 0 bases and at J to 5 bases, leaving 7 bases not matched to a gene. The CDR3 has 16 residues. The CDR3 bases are TGCGCCAGCAGCCAAGAAGGCGCGGGGGGGCCGGAGACCCAGTACTTC. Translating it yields CASSQEGAGGPETQYF.

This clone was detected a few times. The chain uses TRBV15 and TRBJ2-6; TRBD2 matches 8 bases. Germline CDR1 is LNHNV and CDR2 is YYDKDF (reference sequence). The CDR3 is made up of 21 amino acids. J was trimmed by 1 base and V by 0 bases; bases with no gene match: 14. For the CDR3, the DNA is TGTGCCACCAGCAGAGAAAAATTGGGGACGGGAGGGCCATCTGGGGCCAACGTCCTGACTTTC. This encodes CATSREKLGTGGPSGANVLTF. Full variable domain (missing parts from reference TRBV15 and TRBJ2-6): DAMVIQNPRYQVTQFGKPVTLSCSQTLNHNVMYWYQQKSSQAPKLLFHYYDKDFNNEADTPDNFQSRRPNTSFCFLDIRSPGLGDTAMYLCATSREKLGTGGPSGANVLTFGAGSRLTVL.

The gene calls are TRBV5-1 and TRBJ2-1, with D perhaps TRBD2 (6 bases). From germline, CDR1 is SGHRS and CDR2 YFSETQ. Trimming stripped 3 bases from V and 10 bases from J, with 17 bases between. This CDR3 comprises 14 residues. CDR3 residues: CASSSGGGEAEQFF. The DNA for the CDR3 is TGCGCCAGCAGCTCTGGGGGAGGAGAAGCGGAGCAGTTCTTC. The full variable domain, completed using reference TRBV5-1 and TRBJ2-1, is KAGVTQTPRYLIKTRGQQVTLSCSPISGHRSVSWYQQTPGQGLQFLFEYFSETQRNKGNFPGRFSGRQFSNSRSEMNVSTLELGDSALYLCASSSGGGEAEQFFGPGTRLTVL.

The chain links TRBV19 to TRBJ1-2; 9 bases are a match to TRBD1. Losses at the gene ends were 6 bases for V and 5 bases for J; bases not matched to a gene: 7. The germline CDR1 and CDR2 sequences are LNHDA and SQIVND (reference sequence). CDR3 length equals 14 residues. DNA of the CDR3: TGTGCCAGTAGATTCGACAGGGGGGTGTATGGCTACACCTTC. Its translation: CASRFDRGVYGYTF.

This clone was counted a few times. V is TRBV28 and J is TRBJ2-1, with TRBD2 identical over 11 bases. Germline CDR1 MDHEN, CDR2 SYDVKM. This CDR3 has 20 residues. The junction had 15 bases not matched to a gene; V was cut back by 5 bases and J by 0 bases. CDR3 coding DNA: TGTGCCAGCAGTCGTAGCGGGAGGGCTCACTCGTCCTACTCCTACAATGAGCAGTTCTTC. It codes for CASSRSGRAHSSYSYNEQFF.

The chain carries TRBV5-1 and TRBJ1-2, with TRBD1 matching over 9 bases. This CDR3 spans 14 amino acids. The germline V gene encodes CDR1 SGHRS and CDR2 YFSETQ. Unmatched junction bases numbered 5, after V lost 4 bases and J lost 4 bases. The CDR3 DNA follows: TGCGCCAGCAGCGAGGGACAGGGTAGCTATGGCTACACCTTC. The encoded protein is CASSEGQGSYGYTF.

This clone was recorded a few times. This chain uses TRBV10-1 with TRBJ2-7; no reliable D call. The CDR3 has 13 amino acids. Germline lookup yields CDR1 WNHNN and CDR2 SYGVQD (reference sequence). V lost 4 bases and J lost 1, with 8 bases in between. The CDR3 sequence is CASSASKSYEQYF. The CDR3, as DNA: TGCGCCAGCAGTGCGAGCAAGTCCTACGAGCAGTACTTC.

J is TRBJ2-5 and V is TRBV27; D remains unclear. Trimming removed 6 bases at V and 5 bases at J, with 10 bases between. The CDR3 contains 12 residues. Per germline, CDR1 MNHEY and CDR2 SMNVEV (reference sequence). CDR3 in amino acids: CASRRPGETQYF. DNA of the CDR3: TGTGCCAGCAGGAGGCCCGGGGAGACCCAGTACTTC.

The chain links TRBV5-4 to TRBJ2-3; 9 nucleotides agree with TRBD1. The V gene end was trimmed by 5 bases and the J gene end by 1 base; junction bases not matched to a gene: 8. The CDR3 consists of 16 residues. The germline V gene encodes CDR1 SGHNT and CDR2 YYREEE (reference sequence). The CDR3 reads CASSYPRDRGTDTQYF. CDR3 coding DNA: TGTGCCAGCAGTTATCCCCGGGACAGGGGCACAGATACGCAGTATTTT.